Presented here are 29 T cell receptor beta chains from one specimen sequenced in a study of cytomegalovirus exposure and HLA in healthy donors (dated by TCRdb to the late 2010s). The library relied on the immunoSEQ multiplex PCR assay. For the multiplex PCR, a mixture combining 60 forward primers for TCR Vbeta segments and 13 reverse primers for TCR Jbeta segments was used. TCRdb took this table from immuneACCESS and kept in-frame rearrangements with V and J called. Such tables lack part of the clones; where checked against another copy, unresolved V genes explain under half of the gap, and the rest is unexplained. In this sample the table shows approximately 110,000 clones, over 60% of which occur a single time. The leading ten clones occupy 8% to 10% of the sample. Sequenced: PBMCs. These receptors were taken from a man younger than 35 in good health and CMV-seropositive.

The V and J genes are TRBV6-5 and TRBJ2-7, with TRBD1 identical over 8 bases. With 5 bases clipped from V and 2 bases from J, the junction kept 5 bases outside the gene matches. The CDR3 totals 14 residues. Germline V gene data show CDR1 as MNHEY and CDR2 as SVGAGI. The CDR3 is CASSPRTGPYEQYF. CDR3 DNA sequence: TGTGCCAGCAGTCCGCGGACAGGGCCCTACGAGCAGTACTTC.

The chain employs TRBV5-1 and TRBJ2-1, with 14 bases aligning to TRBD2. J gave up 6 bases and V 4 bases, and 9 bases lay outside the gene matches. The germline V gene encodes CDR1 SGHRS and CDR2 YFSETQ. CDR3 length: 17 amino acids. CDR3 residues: CASSRVTSGGALNEQFF. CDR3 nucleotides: TGCGCCAGCAGCCGGGTGACTAGCGGGGGGGCCCTCAATGAGCAGTTCTTC.

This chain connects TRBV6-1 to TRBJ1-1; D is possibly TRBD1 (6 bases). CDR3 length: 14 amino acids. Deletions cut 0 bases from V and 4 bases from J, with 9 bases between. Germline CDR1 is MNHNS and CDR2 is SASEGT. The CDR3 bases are TGTGCCAGCAGTGAAGCACAGGGCGGCACTGAAGCTTTCTTT. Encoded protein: CASSEAQGGTEAFF.

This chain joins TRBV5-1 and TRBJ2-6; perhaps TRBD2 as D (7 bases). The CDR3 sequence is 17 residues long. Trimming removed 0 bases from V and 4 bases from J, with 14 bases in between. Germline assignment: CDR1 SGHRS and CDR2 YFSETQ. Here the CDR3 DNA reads TGCGCCAGCAGCTTGGCGGGGGGCCACGGAGGGGCCAACGTCCTGACTTTC. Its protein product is CASSLAGGHGGANVLTF.

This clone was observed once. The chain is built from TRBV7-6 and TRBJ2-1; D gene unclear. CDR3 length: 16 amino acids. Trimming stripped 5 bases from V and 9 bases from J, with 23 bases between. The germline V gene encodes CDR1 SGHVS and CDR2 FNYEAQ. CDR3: CASSPFPLVFLGEQFF. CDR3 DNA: TGTGCCAGCAGCCCTTTCCCCCTAGTGTTCCTAGGTGAGCAGTTCTTC. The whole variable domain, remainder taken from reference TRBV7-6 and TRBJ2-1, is GAGVSQSPRYKVTKRGQDVALRCDPISGHVSLYWYRQALGQGPEFLTYFNYEAQQDKSGLPNDRFSAERPEGSISTLTIQRTEQRDSAMYRCASSPFPLVFLGEQFFGPGTRLTVL.

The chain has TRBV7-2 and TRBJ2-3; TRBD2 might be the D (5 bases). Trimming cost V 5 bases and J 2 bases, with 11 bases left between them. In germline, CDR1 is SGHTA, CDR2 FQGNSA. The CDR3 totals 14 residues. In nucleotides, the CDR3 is TGTGCCAGCAGCCACGGACTTGTCACAGATACGCAGTATTTT. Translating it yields CASSHGLVTDTQYF.

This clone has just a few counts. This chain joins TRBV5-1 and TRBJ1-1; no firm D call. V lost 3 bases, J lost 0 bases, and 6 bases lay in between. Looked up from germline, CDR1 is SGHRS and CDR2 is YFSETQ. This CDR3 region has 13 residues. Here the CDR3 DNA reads TGCGCCAGCAGCTCTCAGATGAACACTGAAGCTTTCTTT. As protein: CASSSQMNTEAFF.

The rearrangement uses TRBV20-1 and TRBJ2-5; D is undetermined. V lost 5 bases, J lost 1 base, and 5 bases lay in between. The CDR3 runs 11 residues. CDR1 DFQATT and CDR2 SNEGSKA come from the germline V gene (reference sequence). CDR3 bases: TGCAGTGCTGGCCTCCAAGAGACCCAGTACTTC. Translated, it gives CSAGLQETQYF.

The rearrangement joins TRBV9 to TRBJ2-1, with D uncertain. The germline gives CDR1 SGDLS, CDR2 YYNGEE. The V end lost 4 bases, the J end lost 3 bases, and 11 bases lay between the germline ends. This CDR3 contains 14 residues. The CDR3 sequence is CASSPPPGYNEQFF. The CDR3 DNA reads TGTGCCAGCAGCCCCCCTCCGGGCTACAATGAGCAGTTCTTC.

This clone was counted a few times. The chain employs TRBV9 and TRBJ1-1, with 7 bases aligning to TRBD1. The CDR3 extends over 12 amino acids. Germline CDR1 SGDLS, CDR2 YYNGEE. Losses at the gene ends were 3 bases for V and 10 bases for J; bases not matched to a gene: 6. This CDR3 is CASSALGGSAFF. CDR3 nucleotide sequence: TGTGCCAGCAGCGCGTTAGGGGGCTCAGCTTTCTTT. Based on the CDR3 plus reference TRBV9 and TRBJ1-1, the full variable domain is DSGVTQTPKHLITATGQRVTLRCSPRSGDLSVYWYQQSLDQGLQFLIQYYNGEERAKGNILERFSAQQFPDLHSELNLSSLELGDSALYFCASSALGGSAFFGQGTRLTVV.

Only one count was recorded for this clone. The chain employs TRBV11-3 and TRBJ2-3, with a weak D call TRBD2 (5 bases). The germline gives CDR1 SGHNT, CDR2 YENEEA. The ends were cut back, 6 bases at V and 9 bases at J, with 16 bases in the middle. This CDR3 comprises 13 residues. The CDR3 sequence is CASSPRTAGTQYF. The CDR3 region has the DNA TGTGCCAGCAGTCCTCGGACTGCCGGCACGCAGTATTTT. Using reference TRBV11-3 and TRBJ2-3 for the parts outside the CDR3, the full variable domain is EAGVVQSPRYKIIEKKQPVAFWCNPISGHNTLYWYLQNLGQGPELLIRYENEEAVDDSQLPKDRFSAERLKGVDSTLKIQPAELGDSAVYLCASSPRTAGTQYFGPGTRLTVL.

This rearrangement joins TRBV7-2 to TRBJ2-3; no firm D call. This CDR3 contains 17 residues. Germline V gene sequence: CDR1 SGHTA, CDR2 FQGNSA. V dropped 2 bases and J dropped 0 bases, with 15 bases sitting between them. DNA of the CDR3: TGTGCCAGCAGCTTAAGACCGACTCTTACTAGCACAGATACGCAGTATTTT. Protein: CASSLRPTLTSTDTQYF.

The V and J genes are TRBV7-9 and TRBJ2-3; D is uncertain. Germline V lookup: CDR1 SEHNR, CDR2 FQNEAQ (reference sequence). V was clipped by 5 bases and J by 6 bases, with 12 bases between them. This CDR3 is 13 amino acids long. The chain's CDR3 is CASSPQATDTQYF. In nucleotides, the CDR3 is TGTGCCAGCAGCCCCCAGGCAACGGATACGCAGTATTTT.

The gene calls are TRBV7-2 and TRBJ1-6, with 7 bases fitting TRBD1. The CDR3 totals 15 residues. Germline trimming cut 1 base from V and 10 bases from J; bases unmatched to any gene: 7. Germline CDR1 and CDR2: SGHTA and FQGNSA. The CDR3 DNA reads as TGTGCCAGCAGCTTAGTCGGGCAAGGGGGCTCACCCCTCCACTTT. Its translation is CASSLVGQGGSPLHF. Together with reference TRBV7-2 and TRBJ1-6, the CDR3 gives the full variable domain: GAGVSQSPSNKVTEKGKDVELRCDPISGHTALYWYRQSLGQGLEFLIYFQGNSAPDKSGLPSDRFSAERTGGSVSTLTIQRTQQEDSAVYLCASSLVGQGGSPLHFGNGTRLTVT.

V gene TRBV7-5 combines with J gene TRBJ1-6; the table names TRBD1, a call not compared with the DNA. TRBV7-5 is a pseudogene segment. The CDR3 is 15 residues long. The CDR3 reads CVRSGEGDGRSPLHF. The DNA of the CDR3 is TGTGTCAGAAGCGGCGAGGGGGATGGAAGATCACCCCTCCACTTT.

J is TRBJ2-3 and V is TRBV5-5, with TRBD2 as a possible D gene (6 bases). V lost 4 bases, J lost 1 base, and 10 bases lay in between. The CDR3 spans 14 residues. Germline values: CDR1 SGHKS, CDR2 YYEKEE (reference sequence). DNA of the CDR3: TGTGCCAGCAGCAATGGACTACGCACAGATACGCAGTATTTT. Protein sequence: CASSNGLRTDTQYF.

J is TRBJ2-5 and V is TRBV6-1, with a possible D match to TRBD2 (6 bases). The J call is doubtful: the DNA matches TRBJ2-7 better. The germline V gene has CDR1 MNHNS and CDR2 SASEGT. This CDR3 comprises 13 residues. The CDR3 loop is CASSWAGLYEQYF. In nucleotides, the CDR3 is TGTGCCAGCAGTTGGGCGGGGCTCTACGAGCAGTACTTC.

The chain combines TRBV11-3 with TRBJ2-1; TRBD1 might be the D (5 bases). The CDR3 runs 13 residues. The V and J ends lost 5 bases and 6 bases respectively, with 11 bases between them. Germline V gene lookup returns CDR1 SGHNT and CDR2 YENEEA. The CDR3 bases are TGTGCCAGCAGCCCACAGGTCGGCAATGAGCAGTTCTTC. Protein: CASSPQVGNEQFF.

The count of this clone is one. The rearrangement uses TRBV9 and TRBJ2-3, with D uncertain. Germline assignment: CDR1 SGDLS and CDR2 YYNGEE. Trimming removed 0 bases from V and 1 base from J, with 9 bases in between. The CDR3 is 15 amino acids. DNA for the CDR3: TGTGCCAGCAGCGTAGATCTAGGAGGCACAGATACGCAGTATTTT. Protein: CASSVDLGGTDTQYF.

The CDR3: CASNSGTSGQETQYF. The CDR3 region has the DNA TGCGCCAGCAATTCCGGGACTAGCGGACAAGAGACCCAGTACTTC. The chain employs TRBV10-2 and TRBJ2-5; 11 bases match TRBD2. Per the germline V gene, CDR1 is WSHSY and CDR2 is SAAADI. J was trimmed by 2 bases and V by 7 bases; bases with no gene match: 6. The CDR3 length is 15 residues.

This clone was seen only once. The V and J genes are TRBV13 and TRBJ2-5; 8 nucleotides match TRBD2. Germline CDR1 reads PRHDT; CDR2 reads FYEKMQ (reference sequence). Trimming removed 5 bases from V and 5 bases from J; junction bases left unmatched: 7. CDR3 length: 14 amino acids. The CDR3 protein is CASSPRGGLETQYF. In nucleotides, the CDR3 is TGTGCCAGCAGCCCACGGGGGGGCCTGGAGACCCAGTACTTC.

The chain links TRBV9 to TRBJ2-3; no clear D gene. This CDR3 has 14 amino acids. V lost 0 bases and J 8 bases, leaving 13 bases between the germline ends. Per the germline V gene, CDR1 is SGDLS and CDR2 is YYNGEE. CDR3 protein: CASSVAEAASTQYF. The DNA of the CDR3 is TGTGCCAGCAGCGTAGCTGAGGCTGCCAGTACGCAGTATTTT.

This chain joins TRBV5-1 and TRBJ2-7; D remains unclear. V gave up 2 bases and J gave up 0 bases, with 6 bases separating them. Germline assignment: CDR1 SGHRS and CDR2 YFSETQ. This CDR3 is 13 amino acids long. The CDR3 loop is CASSFYSSYEQYF. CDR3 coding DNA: TGCGCCAGCAGCTTTTACAGCTCCTACGAGCAGTACTTC.

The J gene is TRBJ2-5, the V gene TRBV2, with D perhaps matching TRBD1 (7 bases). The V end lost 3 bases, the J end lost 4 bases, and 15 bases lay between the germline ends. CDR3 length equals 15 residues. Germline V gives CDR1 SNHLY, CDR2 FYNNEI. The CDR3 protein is CASSEIGQEGETQYF. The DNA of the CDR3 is TGTGCCAGCAGTGAGATAGGACAGGAGGGAGAGACCCAGTACTTC.

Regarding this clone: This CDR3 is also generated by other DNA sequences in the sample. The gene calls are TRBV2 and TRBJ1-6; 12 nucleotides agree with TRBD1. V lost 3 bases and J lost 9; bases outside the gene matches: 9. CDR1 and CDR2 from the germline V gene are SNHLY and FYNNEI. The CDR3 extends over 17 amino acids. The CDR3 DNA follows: TGTGCCAGCAGTGAGCGCCGTAGGGACAGGGGGCGTTCACCCCTCCACTTT. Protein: CASSERRRDRGRSPLHF.

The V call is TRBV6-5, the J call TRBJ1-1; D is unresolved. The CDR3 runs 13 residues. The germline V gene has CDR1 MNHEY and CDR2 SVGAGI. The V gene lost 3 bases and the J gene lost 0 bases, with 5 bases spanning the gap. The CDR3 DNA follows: TGTGCCAGCAGTTATCAGGTGAACACTGAAGCTTTCTTT. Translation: CASSYQVNTEAFF.

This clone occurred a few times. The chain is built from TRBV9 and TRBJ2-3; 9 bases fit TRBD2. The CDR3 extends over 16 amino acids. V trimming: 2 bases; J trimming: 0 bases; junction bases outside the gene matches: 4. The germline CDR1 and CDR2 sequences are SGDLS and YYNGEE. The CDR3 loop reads CASSVLAGTSTDTQYF. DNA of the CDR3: TGTGCCAGCAGCGTTCTAGCGGGGACTAGCACAGATACGCAGTATTTT.

CDR3 sequence (DNA): TGTGCCAGCAGTTTAAGTGGGAGGGCGAACTATGGCTACACCTTC. Protein: CASSLSGRANYGYTF. The chain employs TRBV27 and TRBJ1-2; D is undetermined. The CDR3 is 15 amino acids. V was clipped by 2 bases and J by 2 bases, with 12 bases between them. CDR1 is MNHEY and CDR2 is SMNVEV in the germline V gene (reference sequence).

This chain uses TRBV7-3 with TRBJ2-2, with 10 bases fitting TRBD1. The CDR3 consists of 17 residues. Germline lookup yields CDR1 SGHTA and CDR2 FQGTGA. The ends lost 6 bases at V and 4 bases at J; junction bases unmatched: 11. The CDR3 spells CASRGTPGQGTTGELFF. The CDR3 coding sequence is TGTGCCAGCAGAGGGACACCGGGACAGGGGACCACCGGGGAGCTGTTTTTT.